The 14 T cell receptor beta chains below come from one sample, sequenced in a study of blood T cell repertoires in COVID-19. The method was immunoSEQ multiplex PCR; TCRdb's version includes in-frame clones alone and lacks a portion of them. The table shows roughly 250,000 clones, with around 87% occurring only once. The specimen sequenced was PBMCs or T cells enriched from blood (not recorded which). These receptor sequences come from a woman aged 18-30 years who had recovered from COVID-19.

The chain joins TRBV6-5 to TRBJ1-2; 9 positions match TRBD1. The CDR3 loop spans 13 amino acids. Germline CDR1 reads MNHEY; CDR2 reads SVGAGI. V was clipped by 6 bases and J by 2 bases; unmatched bases: 1. As DNA, the CDR3 is TGTGCCAGCAGGGGACAGGGCAACTATGGCTACACCTTC. Its translation: CASRGQGNYGYTF.

The chain uses TRBV7-3 and TRBJ2-1; 8 positions match TRBD2. The CDR3 has 16 residues. Germline V CDR1 and CDR2: SGHTA, FQGTGA. After removal of 1 base from V and 7 bases from J, the junction contained 9 bases not matched to a gene. The CDR3 spells CASSLIAGGVMNEQFF. In DNA, the CDR3 is TGTGCCAGCAGCTTAATTGCGGGGGGTGTTATGAATGAGCAGTTCTTC.

The CDR3 loop is CASSSYRGREQFF. The CDR3 DNA is TGTGCCAGCAGTTCCTACAGGGGGCGGGAGCAGTTCTTC. The chain uses TRBV12-3 or TRBV12-4 and TRBJ2-1, with 9 nucleotides matching TRBD1. The V and J ends lost 4 bases and 10 bases, in that order; junction bases with no gene match: 5. The CDR3 runs to 13 residues.

The rearrangement links TRBV7-2 to TRBJ1-2, with TRBD1 identical over 7 bases. V lost 5 bases, J lost 4 bases, and 4 bases stayed unmatched. The CDR3 runs to 13 residues. Germline CDR1 is SGHTA and CDR2 is FQGNSA. Here the CDR3 DNA reads TGTGCCAGCAGCCGGGGACAGATCTATGGCTACACCTTC. Translated: CASSRGQIYGYTF. The full variable domain, in which reference TRBV7-2 and TRBJ1-2 provide the parts outside the CDR3, is GAGVSQSPSNKVTEKGKDVELRCDPISGHTALYWYRQSLGQGLEFLIYFQGNSAPDKSGLPSDRFSAERTGGSVSTLTIQRTQQEDSAVYLCASSRGQIYGYTFGSGTRLTVV.

The rearrangement links TRBV9 to TRBJ2-1; D remains unclear. Germline CDR1 is SGDLS and CDR2 is YYNGEE. The CDR3 sequence is 14 residues long. V was trimmed by 3 bases and J by 10 bases, leaving 17 bases between them. In nucleotides, the CDR3 is TGTGCCAGCAGCGCGACTCGAATCGGTTCGGAGCAGTTCTTC. Encoded protein: CASSATRIGSEQFF.

This clone was recorded only once. The chain couples TRBV6-5 to TRBJ2-2, with TRBD1 identical over 7 bases. This CDR3 contains 14 residues. With 6 bases clipped from V and 3 bases from J, the junction kept 4 bases outside the gene matches. Germline V gene data show CDR1 as MNHEY and CDR2 as SVGAGI. CDR3 protein: CASRSTGYTGELFF. CDR3 nucleotides: TGTGCCAGCAGATCGACAGGGTACACCGGGGAGCTGTTTTTT.

V is TRBV6-5 and J is TRBJ2-3; no clear D. The V and J ends lost 0 bases and 2 bases respectively, with 6 bases between them. Looked up from germline, CDR1 is MNHEY and CDR2 is SVGAGI. This CDR3 spans 14 amino acids. The CDR3 reads CASSYSRLTDTQYF. The DNA for the CDR3 is TGTGCCAGCAGTTACTCGCGGCTCACAGATACGCAGTATTTT.

The rearrangement uses TRBV11-1 and TRBJ2-7; D unresolved. This CDR3 is built from 15 residues. The germline CDR1 and CDR2 sequences are SGHAT and FQDESV (reference sequence). The ends were cut back, 1 base at V and 3 bases at J, with 13 bases in the middle. The CDR3 DNA follows: TGTGCCAGCAGCTTAGATCCCCCTGGAGTCTACGAGCAGTACTTC. The encoded protein is CASSLDPPGVYEQYF.

This chain connects TRBV9 to TRBJ1-1, with 9 bases lining up with TRBD1. Germline assignment: CDR1 SGDLS and CDR2 YYNGEE. V was pared by 0 bases and J by 4 bases, with 10 bases of the junction left unmatched. The length of the CDR3 is 17 residues. Written as DNA, the CDR3 is TGTGCCAGCAGCGTAGGCGCTGGGACAGGGTCCTCCACTGAAGCTTTCTTT. This codes for CASSVGAGTGSSTEAFF. The whole variable domain, remainder taken from reference TRBV9 and TRBJ1-1, is DSGVTQTPKHLITATGQRVTLRCSPRSGDLSVYWYQQSLDQGLQFLIQYYNGEERAKGNILERFSAQQFPDLHSELNLSSLELGDSALYFCASSVGAGTGSSTEAFFGQGTRLTVV.

This sequence joins TRBV4-1 and TRBJ1-1; D is unresolved. V was pared by 3 bases and J by 4 bases, with 15 bases between. The germline CDR1 and CDR2 sequences are MGHRA and YSYEKL. There are 15 residues in the CDR3. The DNA for the CDR3 is TGCGCCAGCAGCCAGCCGAGGGAACCCTTCACTGAAGCTTTCTTT. As protein: CASSQPREPFTEAFF.

This clone was seen only a few times. The chain carries TRBV13 and TRBJ2-2; 8 bases align to TRBD2. The CDR3 contains 15 residues. Per the germline V gene, CDR1 is PRHDT and CDR2 is FYEKMQ (reference sequence). V shed 1 base, J shed 4 bases, and the junction held 2 bases outside the gene matches. The CDR3 loop is CASSLAGGRTGELFF. In DNA, the CDR3 is TGTGCCAGCAGCTTAGCGGGGGGGCGCACCGGGGAGCTGTTTTTT.

V usage is TRBV7-3 and J usage is TRBJ2-3; possible D gene TRBD2, 6 bases. The germline gives CDR1 SGHTA, CDR2 FQGTGA. CDR3 length: 15 residues. V lost 2 bases and J lost 0, with 9 bases in between. The CDR3 protein is CASSLRGASTDTQYF. For the CDR3, the DNA is TGTGCCAGCAGCTTACGCGGGGCTAGCACAGATACGCAGTATTTT.

Points on this clone: The junction differs from germline at one of its ends, possibly a read error. J is TRBJ2-3 and V is TRBV19; 7 nucleotides match TRBD1. The CDR3 runs 17 residues. Germline assignment: CDR1 LNHDA and CDR2 SQIVND (reference sequence). The CDR3 region is CASSTPPGRGRTDTQYF. The CDR3 DNA sequence: TGTGCCAGTAGTACACCCCCCGGAAGGGGGCGCACCGATACGCAGTATTTT.

The chain employs TRBV19 and TRBJ1-2, with 12 bases matching TRBD1. The CDR3 contains 15 residues. CDR1 is LNHDA and CDR2 is SQIVND in the germline V gene (reference sequence). Unmatched junction bases numbered 5, after V lost 5 bases and J lost 4 bases. CDR3 bases: TGTGCCAGTAGTCCGGGACAGGGGGCGATCTATGGCTACACCTTC. Protein sequence: CASSPGQGAIYGYTF. The whole variable domain, remainder taken from reference TRBV19 and TRBJ1-2, is DGGITQSPKYLFRKEGQNVTLSCEQNLNHDAMYWYRQDPGQGLRLIYYSQIVNDFQKGDIAEGYSVSREKKESFPLTVTSAQKNPTAFYLCASSPGQGAIYGYTFGSGTRLTVV.